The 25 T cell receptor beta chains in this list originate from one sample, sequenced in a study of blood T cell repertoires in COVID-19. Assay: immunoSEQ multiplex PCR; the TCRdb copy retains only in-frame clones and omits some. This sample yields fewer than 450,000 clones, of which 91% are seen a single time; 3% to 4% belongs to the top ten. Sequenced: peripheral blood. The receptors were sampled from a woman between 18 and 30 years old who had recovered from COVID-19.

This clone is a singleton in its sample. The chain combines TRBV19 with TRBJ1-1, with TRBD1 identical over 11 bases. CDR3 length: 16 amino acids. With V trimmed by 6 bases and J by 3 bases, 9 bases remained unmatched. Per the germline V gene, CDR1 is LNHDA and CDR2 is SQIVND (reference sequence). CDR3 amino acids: CASSIGTGGYYTEAFF. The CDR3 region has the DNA TGTGCCAGTAGCATCGGGACAGGGGGATATTACACTGAAGCTTTCTTT.

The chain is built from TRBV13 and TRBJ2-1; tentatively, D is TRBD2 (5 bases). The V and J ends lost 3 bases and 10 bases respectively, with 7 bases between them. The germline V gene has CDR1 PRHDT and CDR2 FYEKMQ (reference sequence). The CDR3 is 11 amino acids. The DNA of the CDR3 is TGTGCCAGCAGCTTCGGGGAAGAGCAGTTCTTC. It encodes CASSFGEEQFF. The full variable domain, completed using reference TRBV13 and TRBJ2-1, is AAGVIQSPRHLIKEKRETATLKCYPIPRHDTVYWYQQGPGQDPQFLISFYEKMQSDKGSIPDRFSAQQFSDYHSELNMSSLELGDSALYFCASSFGEEQFFGPGTRLTVL.

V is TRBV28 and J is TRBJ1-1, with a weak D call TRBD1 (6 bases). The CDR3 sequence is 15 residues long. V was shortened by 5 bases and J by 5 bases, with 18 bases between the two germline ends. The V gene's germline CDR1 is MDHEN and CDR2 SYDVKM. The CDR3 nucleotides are TGTGCCAGCAGTCTTCCCCCAGGGGCGCGGACTGAAGCTTTCTTT. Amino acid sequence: CASSLPPGARTEAFF.

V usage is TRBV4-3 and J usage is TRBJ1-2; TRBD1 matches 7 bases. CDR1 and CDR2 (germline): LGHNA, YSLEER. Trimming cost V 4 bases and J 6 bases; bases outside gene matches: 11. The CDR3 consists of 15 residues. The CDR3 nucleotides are TGCGCCAGCAGCCCGGTACAACCAGGGGGTGATGGCTACACCTTC. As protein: CASSPVQPGGDGYTF.

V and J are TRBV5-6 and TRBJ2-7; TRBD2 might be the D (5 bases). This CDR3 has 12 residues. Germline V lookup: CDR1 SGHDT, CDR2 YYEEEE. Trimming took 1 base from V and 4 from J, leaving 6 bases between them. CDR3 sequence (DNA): TGTGCCAGCAGCTTGCTAGCTTACGAGCAGTACGTC. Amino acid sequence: CASSLLAYEQYV.

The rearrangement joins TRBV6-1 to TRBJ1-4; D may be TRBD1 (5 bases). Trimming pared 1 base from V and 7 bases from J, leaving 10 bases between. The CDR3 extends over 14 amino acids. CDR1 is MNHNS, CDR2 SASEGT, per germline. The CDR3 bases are TGTGCCAGCAGTGAAGGGGGCGTGGGTGAAAAACTGTTTTTT. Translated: CASSEGGVGEKLFF.

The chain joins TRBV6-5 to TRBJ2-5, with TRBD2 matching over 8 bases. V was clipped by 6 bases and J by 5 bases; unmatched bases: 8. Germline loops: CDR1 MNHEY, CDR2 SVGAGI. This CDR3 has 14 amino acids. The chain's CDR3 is CASRWGTSAETQYF. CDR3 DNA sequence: TGTGCCAGCAGGTGGGGGACTAGTGCGGAGACCCAGTACTTC.

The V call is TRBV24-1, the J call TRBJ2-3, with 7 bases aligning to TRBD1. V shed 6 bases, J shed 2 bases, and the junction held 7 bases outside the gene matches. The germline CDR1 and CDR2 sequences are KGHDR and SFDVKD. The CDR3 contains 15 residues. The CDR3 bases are TGTGCCACCAGTTCGACAGGGTATAACACAGATACGCAGTATTTT. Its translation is CATSSTGYNTDTQYF.

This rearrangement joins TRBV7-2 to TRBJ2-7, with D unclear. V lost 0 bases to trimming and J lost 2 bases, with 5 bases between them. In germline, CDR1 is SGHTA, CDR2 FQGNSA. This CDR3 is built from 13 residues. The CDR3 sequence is CASSLARAYEQYV. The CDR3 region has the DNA TGTGCCAGCAGCTTAGCTCGGGCCTACGAGCAGTACGTC.

This CDR3 reads CASSMAPTEAFF. CDR3 nucleotides: TGTGCCAGTAGTATGGCCCCCACTGAAGCTTTCTTT. V usage is TRBV19 and J usage is TRBJ1-1; D remains unclear. The CDR3 has 12 residues. Germline CDR1 and CDR2: LNHDA and SQIVND (reference sequence). Trimming left V 3 bases short and J 4 bases short, with 6 bases between.

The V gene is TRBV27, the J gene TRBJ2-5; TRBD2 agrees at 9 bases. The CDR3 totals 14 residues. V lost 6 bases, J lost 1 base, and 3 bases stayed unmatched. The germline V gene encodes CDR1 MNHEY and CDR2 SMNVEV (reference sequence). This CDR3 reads CASRPAGGQETQYF. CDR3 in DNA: TGTGCCAGCAGGCCAGCGGGAGGCCAAGAGACCCAGTACTTC.

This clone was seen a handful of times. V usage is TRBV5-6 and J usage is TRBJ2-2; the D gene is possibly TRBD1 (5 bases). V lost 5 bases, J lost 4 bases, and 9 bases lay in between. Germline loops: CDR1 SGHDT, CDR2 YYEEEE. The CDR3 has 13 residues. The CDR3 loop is CASRRTSTGELFF. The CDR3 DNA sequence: TGTGCCAGCAGACGGACAAGCACCGGGGAGCTGTTTTTT.

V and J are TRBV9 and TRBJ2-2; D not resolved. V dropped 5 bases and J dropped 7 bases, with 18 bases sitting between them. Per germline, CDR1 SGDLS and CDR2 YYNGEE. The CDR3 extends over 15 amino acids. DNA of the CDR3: TGTGCCAGCAGTGTTGACTCTTACGTCGTCGGGGAGCTGTTTTTT. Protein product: CASSVDSYVVGELFF. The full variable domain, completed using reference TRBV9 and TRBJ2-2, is DSGVTQTPKHLITATGQRVTLRCSPRSGDLSVYWYQQSLDQGLQFLIQYYNGEERAKGNILERFSAQQFPDLHSELNLSSLELGDSALYFCASSVDSYVVGELFFGEGSRLTVL.

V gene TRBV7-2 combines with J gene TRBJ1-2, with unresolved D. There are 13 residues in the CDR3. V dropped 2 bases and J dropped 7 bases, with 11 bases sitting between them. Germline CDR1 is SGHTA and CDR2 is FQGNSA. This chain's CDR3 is CASSLYEASGYTF. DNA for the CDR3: TGTGCCAGCAGCTTATACGAAGCAAGTGGCTACACCTTC.

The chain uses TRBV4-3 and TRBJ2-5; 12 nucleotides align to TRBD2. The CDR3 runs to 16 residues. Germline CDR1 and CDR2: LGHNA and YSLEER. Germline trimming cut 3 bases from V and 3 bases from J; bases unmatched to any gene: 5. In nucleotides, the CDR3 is TGCGCCAGCAGCCAGGGGACTAGCGGGTTGGAAGAGACCCAGTACTTC. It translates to CASSQGTSGLEETQYF.

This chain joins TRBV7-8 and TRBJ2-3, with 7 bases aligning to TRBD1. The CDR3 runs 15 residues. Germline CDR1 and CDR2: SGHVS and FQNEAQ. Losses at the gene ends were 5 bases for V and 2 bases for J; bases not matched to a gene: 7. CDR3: CASSRQGVYTDTQYF. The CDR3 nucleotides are TGTGCCAGCAGCAGGCAGGGGGTCTACACAGATACGCAGTATTTT.

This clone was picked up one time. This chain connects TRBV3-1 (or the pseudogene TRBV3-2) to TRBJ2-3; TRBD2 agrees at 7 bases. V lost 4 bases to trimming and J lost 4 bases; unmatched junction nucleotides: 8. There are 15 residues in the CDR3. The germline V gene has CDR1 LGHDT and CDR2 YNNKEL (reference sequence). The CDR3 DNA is TGTGCCAGCAGCCTCGGGGCGGGAGTGGCAGATACGCAGTATTTT. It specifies CASSLGAGVADTQYF.

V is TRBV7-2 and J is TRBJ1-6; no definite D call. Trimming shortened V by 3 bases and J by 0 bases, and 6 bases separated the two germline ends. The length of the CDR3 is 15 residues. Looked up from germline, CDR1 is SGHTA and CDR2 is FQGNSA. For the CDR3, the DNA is TGTGCCAGCAGCTTGGCCTTCTCCTATAATTCACCCCTCCACTTT. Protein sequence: CASSLAFSYNSPLHF.

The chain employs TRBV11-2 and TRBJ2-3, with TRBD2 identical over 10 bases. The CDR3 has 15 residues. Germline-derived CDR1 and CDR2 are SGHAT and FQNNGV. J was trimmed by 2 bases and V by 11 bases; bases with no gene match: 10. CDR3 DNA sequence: TGTGCCTCTAGGGGAGGACTAGCGGCCACAGATACGCAGTATTTT. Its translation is CASRGGLAATDTQYF.

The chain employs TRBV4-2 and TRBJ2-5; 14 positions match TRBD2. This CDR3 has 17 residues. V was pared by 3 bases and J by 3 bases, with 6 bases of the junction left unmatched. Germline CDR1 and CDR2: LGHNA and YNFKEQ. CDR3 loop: CASSQRPGLAGEETQYF. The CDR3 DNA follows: TGTGCCAGCAGCCAGAGACCGGGACTAGCGGGAGAAGAGACCCAGTACTTC.

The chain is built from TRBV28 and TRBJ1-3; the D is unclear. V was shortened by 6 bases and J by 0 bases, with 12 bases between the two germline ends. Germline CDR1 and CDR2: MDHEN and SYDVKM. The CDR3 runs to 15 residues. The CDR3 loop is CASRPPGVSGNTIYF. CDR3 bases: TGTGCCAGCAGACCTCCAGGCGTCTCTGGAAACACCATATATTTT.

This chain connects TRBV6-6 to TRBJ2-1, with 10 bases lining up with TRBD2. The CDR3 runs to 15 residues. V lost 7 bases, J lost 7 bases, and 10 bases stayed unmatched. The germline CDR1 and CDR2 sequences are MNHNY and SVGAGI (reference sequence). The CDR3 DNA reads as TGTGCCAGCAAGTCCGGTAGCGGGAGGAGGAATGAGCAGTTCTTC. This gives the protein CASKSGSGRRNEQFF.

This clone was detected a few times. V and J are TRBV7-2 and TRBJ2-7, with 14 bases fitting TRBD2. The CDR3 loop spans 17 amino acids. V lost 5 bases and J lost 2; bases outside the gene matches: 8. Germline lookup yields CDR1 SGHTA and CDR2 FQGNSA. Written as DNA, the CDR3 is TGTGCCAGCAGCCGGACTAGCGGGAGGTGGGGGGCCTACGAGCAGTACGTC. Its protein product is CASSRTSGRWGAYEQYV.

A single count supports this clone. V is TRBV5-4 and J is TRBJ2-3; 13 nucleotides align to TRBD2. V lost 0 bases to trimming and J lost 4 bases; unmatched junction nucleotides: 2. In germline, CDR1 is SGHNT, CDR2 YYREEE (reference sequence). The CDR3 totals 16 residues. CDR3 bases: TGTGCCAGCAGCTTGGATGGACTAGCGGGAGCAGATACGCAGTATTTT. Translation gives CASSLDGLAGADTQYF.

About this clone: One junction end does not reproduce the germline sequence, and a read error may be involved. CDR3 protein: CASSGTGGNQPQHF. The CDR3 DNA follows: TGTGCCAGCAGCGGGACAGGGGGCAACCAGCCCCAGCATTTT. The rearrangement links TRBV2 to TRBJ1-5, with TRBD1 identical over 12 bases. The CDR3 is 14 amino acids. Germline loops: CDR1 SNHLY, CDR2 FYNNEI.